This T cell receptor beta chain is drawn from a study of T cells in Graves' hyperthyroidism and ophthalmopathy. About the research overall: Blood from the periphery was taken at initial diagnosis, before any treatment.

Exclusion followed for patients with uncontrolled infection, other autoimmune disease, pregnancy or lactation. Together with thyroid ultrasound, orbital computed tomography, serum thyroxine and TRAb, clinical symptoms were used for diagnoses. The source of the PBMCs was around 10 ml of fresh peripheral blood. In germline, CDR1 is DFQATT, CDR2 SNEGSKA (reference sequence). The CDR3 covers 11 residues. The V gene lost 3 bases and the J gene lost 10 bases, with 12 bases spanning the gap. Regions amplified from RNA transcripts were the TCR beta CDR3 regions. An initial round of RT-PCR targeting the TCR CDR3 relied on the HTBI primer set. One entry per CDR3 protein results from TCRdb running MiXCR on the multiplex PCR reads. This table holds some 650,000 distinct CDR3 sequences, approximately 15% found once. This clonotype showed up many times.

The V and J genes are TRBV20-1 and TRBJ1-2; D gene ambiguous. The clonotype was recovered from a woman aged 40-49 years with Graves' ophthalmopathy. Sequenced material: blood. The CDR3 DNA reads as TGCAGTGCTAGCCCGGCAGTTGACTACACCTTC. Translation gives CSASPAVDYTF.